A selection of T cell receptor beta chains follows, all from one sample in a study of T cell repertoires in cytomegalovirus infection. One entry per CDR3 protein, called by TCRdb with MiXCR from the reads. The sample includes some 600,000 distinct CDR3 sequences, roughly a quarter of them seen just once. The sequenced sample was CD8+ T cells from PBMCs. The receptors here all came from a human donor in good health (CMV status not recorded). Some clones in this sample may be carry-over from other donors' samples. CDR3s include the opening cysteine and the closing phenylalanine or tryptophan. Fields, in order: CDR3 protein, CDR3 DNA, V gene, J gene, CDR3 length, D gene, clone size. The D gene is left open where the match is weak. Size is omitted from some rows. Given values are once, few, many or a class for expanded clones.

CASMPEQFF,TGTGCCAGCATGCCTGAGCAGTTCTTC,TRBV12-3/TRBV12-4,TRBJ2-1,9,-,many
CASSEIYGSPRDRSYNEQFF,TGTGCCAGCAGTGAAATTTATGGTTCCCCAAGGGACCGCTCCTACAATGAGCAGTTCTTC,TRBV25-1,TRBJ2-1,20,-,few
CASIPAETNTGELFF,TGTGCCAGCATCCCAGCGGAGACCAACACCGGGGAGCTGTTTTTT,TRBV7-8,TRBJ2-2,15,-,many
CASSSPSSGSIWENTQYF,TGTGCCAGCAGTTCGCCTTCTAGCGGGTCTATCTGGGAAAATACGCAGTATTTT,TRBV27,TRBJ2-3,18,TRBD2,few
CSAWDRGVSGNTIYF,TGCAGTGCTTGGGACAGAGGTGTCTCTGGAAACACCATATATTTT,TRBV20-1,TRBJ1-3,15,TRBD1,-
CSARISGYGYTF,TGCAGTGCTAGAATCTCAGGCTATGGCTACACCTTC,TRBV20-1,TRBJ1-2,12,-,-
CASSQESSPGGETQYF,TGCGCCAGCAGCCAAGAGTCTAGCCCGGGCGGGGAGACCCAGTACTTC,TRBV4-1,TRBJ2-5,16,-,-
CASSFFTGWAGAEAFF,TGTGCCAGCAGTTTTTTTACGGGTTGGGCCGGTGCTGAAGCTTTCTTT,TRBV12-3/TRBV12-4,TRBJ1-1,16,-,many
CASSLKRESYNEQFF,TGTGCCAGCAGCTTGAAGAGGGAATCCTACAATGAGCAGTTCTTC,TRBV5-4,TRBJ2-1,15,-,once
CASSRNPGEAYGYTF,TGTGCCAGCAGCCGAAATCCAGGGGAGGCCTATGGCTACACCTTC,TRBV7-2,TRBJ1-2,15,-,many
CATRTKVTGELFF,TGTGCCACCCGTACCAAGGTTACCGGGGAGCTGTTTTTT,TRBV6-6,TRBJ2-2,13,-,few
CASSLEGTLYGYTF,TGCGCCAGCAGCTTGGAGGGAACCCTCTATGGCTACACCTTC,TRBV5-1,TRBJ1-2,14,-,-
CSACVQGKNTGELFF,TGCAGCGCATGTGTACAGGGGAAGAACACCGGGGAGCTGTTTTTT,TRBV29-1,TRBJ2-2,15,TRBD1,-
CSAPWERDYNEQFF,TGCAGTGCTCCCTGGGAGCGCGACTACAATGAGCAGTTCTTC,TRBV20-1,TRBJ2-1,14,-,many
CSARLLQGGTGELFF,TGCAGTGCTAGACTCCTACAGGGTGGAACCGGGGAGCTGTTTTTT,TRBV20-1,TRBJ2-2,15,-,few
CASSLVIWTGELFF,TGCGCCAGCAGCCTAGTCATTTGGACCGGGGAGCTGTTTTTT,TRBV4-1,TRBJ2-2,14,-,-
CASSQGGEQGGGFSYNEQFF,TGTGCCAGCAGCCAAGGTGGAGAACAGGGGGGCGGATTCTCCTACAATGAGCAGTTCTTC,TRBV14,TRBJ2-1,20,TRBD1,few
CASTSSYNSPLHF,TGTGCCAGCACCTCATCCTATAATTCACCCCTCCACTTT,TRBV28,TRBJ1-6,13,-,many
CSVHVSGANVLTF,TGCAGCGTTCATGTCTCTGGGGCCAACGTCCTGACTTTC,TRBV29-1,TRBJ2-6,13,-,-
CASSLGVPQGTQYF,TGTGCCAGCAGCTTAGGGGTGCCACAGGGGACCCAGTACTTC,TRBV7-8,TRBJ2-5,14,-,many
CASSLERITTDTQYF,TGTGCCAGCAGTTTGGAGCGGATAACCACAGATACGCAGTATTTT,TRBV28,TRBJ2-3,15,-,few
CASSYGLAASPFF,TGTGCCAGCAGTTACGGCCTAGCGGCTTCCCCGTTCTTC,TRBV6-5,TRBJ2-1,13,TRBD2,-
CATTAGDYEQYF,TGTGCCACTACGGCGGGGGATTACGAGCAGTACTTC,TRBV19,TRBJ2-7,12,TRBD2,-
CSAKATEKSLNEQFF,TGCAGTGCTAAAGCGACAGAAAAATCCTTGAATGAGCAGTTCTTC,TRBV20-1,TRBJ2-1,15,-,-
CAIRVTSYEQYF,TGTGCCATCAGGGTGACTAGTTACGAGCAGTACTTC,TRBV10-3,TRBJ2-7,12,-,-
CASGLGPFGYTF,TGTGCTAGTGGTTTGGGCCCCTTCGGCTACACCTTC,TRBV12-5,TRBJ1-2,12,-,few
CASSELTAVPNTGELFF,TGTGCCAGCAGTGAATTAACGGCCGTTCCTAACACCGGGGAGCTGTTTTTT,TRBV2,TRBJ2-2,17,-,-
CASSAQGPFEAFF,TGTGCCAGCAGTGCACAGGGGCCATTTGAAGCTTTCTTT,TRBV6-8,TRBJ1-1,13,TRBD1,few
CASRTGKGQFF,TGTGCCAGCAGGACAGGGAAAGGACAGTTCTTC,TRBV25-1,TRBJ2-1,11,TRBD1,few